The next 20 T cell receptor beta chains were all read from a single sample in a study of identical twins (dated by TCRdb to about 2016). Libraries were built with 5' RACE. Reads for this sample came from an Illumina HiSeq 2000. The public reads were reprocessed in TCRdb via fastp at Q25 and MiXCR, keeping in-frame beta chains. Rows with one shared CDR3 protein collapse into an entry with the most common genes and DNA. This sample holds about 530,000 distinct CDR3 sequences; approximately 20% were observed only once. The ten largest clones capture about 0.48% of the sample. The data were also submitted as part of a second study, on yellow fever vaccine responses in identical twins.

The sample comprised CD4+ T cells sorted from blood. The receptor set was obtained from a woman younger than 35 in good health.

This clonotype showed up just a few times. The J gene is TRBJ2-3, the V gene TRBV4-1; tentative D call: TRBD2 (5 bases). This CDR3 has 14 amino acids. Looked up from germline, CDR1 is MGHRA and CDR2 is YSYEKL. The V and J ends lost 3 bases and 6 bases respectively, with 13 bases between them. The CDR3, as DNA: TGCGCCAGCAGCCAGTTCGGGGTGCGGGATACGCAGTATTTT. Residues: CASSQFGVRDTQYF.

This clonotype was observed a few times. The chain has TRBV7-9 and TRBJ2-7, with 8 positions matching TRBD1. The V gene end was trimmed by 6 bases and the J gene end by 9 bases; junction bases not matched to a gene: 7. CDR3 length equals 12 residues. CDR1 and CDR2 (germline): SEHNR, FQNEAQ (reference sequence). CDR3 DNA sequence: TGTGCCAGCAGTAAGGACAGGGAAAGGCAGTACTTC. Translation: CASSKDRERQYF. The full variable domain, in which reference TRBV7-9 and TRBJ2-7 provide the parts outside the CDR3, is DTGVSQNPRHKITKRGQNVTFRCDPISEHNRLYWYRQTLGQGPEFLTYFQNEAQLEKSRLLSDRFSAERPKGSFSTLEIQRTEQGDSAMYLCASSKDRERQYFGPGTRLTVT.

This clonotype was observed at least ten times. The chain couples TRBV12-3 or TRBV12-4 to TRBJ1-4; no clear D. Trimming left V 5 bases short and J 0 bases short, with 10 bases between. The CDR3 consists of 15 residues. Here the CDR3 reads CASSPLGATNEKLFF. In DNA form, the CDR3 reads TGTGCCAGCAGTCCGTTGGGTGCAACTAATGAAAAACTGTTTTTT.

This clonotype has just a few counts. This chain links TRBV6-5 with TRBJ2-6; 7 nucleotides align to TRBD1. V dropped 4 bases and J dropped 0; count of bases not matched to a gene: 3. The CDR3 extends over 16 amino acids. Germline V gene sequence: CDR1 MNHEY, CDR2 SVGAGI. CDR3 sequence (DNA): TGTGCCAGCAGTTGGGACAGCAGCTCTGGGGCCAACGTCCTGACTTTC. Protein: CASSWDSSSGANVLTF.

CDR3 residues: CASSLVVPQSSYEQYF. In DNA, the CDR3 is TGCGCCAGCAGCTTGGTGGTCCCTCAGAGCTCCTACGAGCAGTACTTC. The rearrangement links TRBV5-1 to TRBJ2-7; D remains unclear. CDR3 size: 16 residues. CDR1 and CDR2 (germline): SGHRS, YFSETQ. V was pared by 0 bases and J by 0 bases, with 13 bases between.

The chain couples TRBV18 to TRBJ1-1, with 8 bases fitting TRBD1. The germline CDR1 and CDR2 sequences are KGHSH and LQKENI. Unmatched junction bases numbered 13, after V lost 2 bases and J lost 5 bases. This CDR3 is 17 amino acids long. For the CDR3, the DNA is TGTGCCAGCTCACCAAAACTCGCCGCAGGGGGCAGGACTGAAGCTTTCTTT. It is translated as CASSPKLAAGGRTEAFF. Full variable domain (remainder filled in from reference TRBV18 and TRBJ1-1): NAGVMQNPRHLVRRRGQEARLRCSPMKGHSHVYWYRQLPEEGLKFMVYLQKENIIDESGMPKERFSAEFPKEGPSILRIQQVVRGDSAAYFCASSPKLAAGGRTEAFFGQGTRLTVV.

The sample holds a few counts of this clonotype. The V call is TRBV2, the J call TRBJ2-7, with 14 positions matching TRBD2. Germline V gene sequence: CDR1 SNHLY, CDR2 FYNNEI. The CDR3 runs to 14 residues. Trimming took 3 bases from V and 12 from J; bases not matched to a gene: 7. CDR3 sequence reads: CASSEGGTSGSLYF. CDR3 coding DNA: TGTGCCAGCAGTGAGGGCGGGACTAGCGGGAGCCTGTACTTC.

The chain employs TRBV6-5 and TRBJ2-1; D unresolved. This CDR3 is 11 amino acids long. Deletions cut 11 bases from V and 8 bases from J, with 13 bases between. Germline-derived CDR1 and CDR2 are MNHEY and SVGAGI. The CDR3 DNA follows: TGTGCCGCATCAGCCGCGTATGAGCAGTTCTTC. Encoded protein: CAASAAYEQFF.

V usage is TRBV18 and J usage is TRBJ1-1; maybe TRBD1 (5 bases). Trimming left V 4 bases short and J 5 bases short, with 11 bases between. The CDR3 spans 13 residues. CDR1 is KGHSH and CDR2 is LQKENI in the germline V gene. CDR3 nucleotides: TGTGCCAGCTCACATTTCAGGGAGACTGAAGCTTTCTTT. Protein product: CASSHFRETEAFF.

This chain connects TRBV20-1 to TRBJ2-3; D is ambiguous. CDR3 length: 11 residues. V lost 2 bases, J lost 5 bases, and 5 bases lay in between. Germline V gene lookup returns CDR1 DFQATT and CDR2 SNEGSKA (reference sequence). The CDR3 here is CSARLGDTQYF. The CDR3 DNA follows: TGCAGTGCTAGATTGGGAGATACGCAGTATTTT.

This clonotype came up a few times. This chain uses TRBV29-1 with TRBJ1-1; no definite D call. Germline CDR1 SQVTM, CDR2 ANQGSEA. V gave up 5 bases and J gave up 3 bases, with 22 bases separating them. CDR3 length equals 16 residues. The CDR3 spells CSVPTPTKGFDTEAFF. The CDR3 DNA reads TGCAGCGTTCCCACCCCTACAAAGGGATTCGACACTGAAGCTTTCTTT.

This sequence joins TRBV5-1 and TRBJ2-1, with D possibly being TRBD1 or TRBD2 (9 bases each). With 0 bases removed from V and 4 bases from J, the gap between germline ends came to 17 bases. Looked up from germline, CDR1 is SGHRS and CDR2 is YFSETQ. The CDR3 consists of 17 residues. CDR3 sequence reads: CASSLGLAGTGYNEQFF. The DNA of the CDR3 is TGCGCCAGCAGCTTGGGGCTAGCGGGGACAGGGTACAATGAGCAGTTCTTC.

This clonotype was detected many times. The chain employs TRBV5-6 and TRBJ1-5; D might be TRBD1 (6 bases). The CDR3 is made up of 16 amino acids. Trimming pared 2 bases from V and 3 bases from J, leaving 15 bases between. The V gene's germline CDR1 is SGHDT and CDR2 YYEEEE. The CDR3 DNA reads TGTGCCAGCAGCTTATACCGGGACATCCACAATCAGCCCCAGCATTTT. It is translated as CASSLYRDIHNQPQHF. Using reference TRBV5-6 and TRBJ1-5 for the parts outside the CDR3, the full variable domain is DAGVTQSPTHLIKTRGQQVTLRCSPKSGHDTVSWYQQALGQGPQFIFQYYEEEERQRGNFPDRFSGHQFPNYSSELNVNALLLGDSALYLCASSLYRDIHNQPQHFGDGTRLSIL.

The sample holds a few counts of this clonotype. The CDR3 sequence: CASSIGPAGELFF. In nucleotides, the CDR3 is TGTGCCAGCAGTATAGGACCCGCCGGGGAGCTGTTTTTT. This chain joins TRBV12-3 or TRBV12-4 and TRBJ2-2, with D uncertain. Trimming removed 5 bases at V and 6 bases at J, with 10 bases between. The CDR3 has 13 residues.

This clonotype appeared a few times. The genes are TRBV12-3 or TRBV12-4 and TRBJ1-3, with D unclear. CDR3 size: 15 residues. The V gene lost 2 bases and the J gene lost 0 bases, with 8 bases spanning the gap. CDR3 sequence (DNA): TGTGCCAGCAGTTTACGGCCCGGCTCTGGAAACACCATATATTTT. Its protein product is CASSLRPGSGNTIYF.

The chain joins TRBV20-1 to TRBJ2-2; 8 bases map to TRBD2. The CDR3 sequence is 14 residues long. Germline values: CDR1 DFQATT, CDR2 SNEGSKA (reference sequence). The ends lost 1 base at V and 6 bases at J; junction bases unmatched: 4. CDR3 nucleotides: TGCAGTGCTAGAGGAGCGGGAGCACCCGGGGAGCTGTTTTTT. Its translation is CSARGAGAPGELFF.

The V gene is TRBV27, the J gene TRBJ2-3, with TRBD2 matching over 11 bases. The CDR3 runs to 18 residues. Looked up from germline, CDR1 is MNHEY and CDR2 is SMNVEV (reference sequence). Unmatched junction bases numbered 12, after V lost 7 bases and J lost 0 bases. The CDR3 coding sequence is TGTGCCAGCAAAAGAGGACTAGCGGGTGCGGCTAGCACAGATACGCAGTATTTT. Its translation is CASKRGLAGAASTDTQYF.

The rearrangement links TRBV28 to TRBJ1-5; D perhaps matches TRBD1 (6 bases). The CDR3 is 16 amino acids. The germline CDR1 and CDR2 sequences are MDHEN and SYDVKM. V was pared by 8 bases and J by 3 bases, with 20 bases between. The CDR3 sequence is CASAQAGATINQPQHF. CDR3 bases: TGTGCCAGCGCTCAGGCAGGGGCAACAATCAATCAGCCCCAGCATTTT.

The chain links TRBV7-6 to TRBJ2-5, with 7 nucleotides matching TRBD2. This CDR3 is 15 amino acids long. V trimming: 1 base; J trimming: 5 bases; junction bases outside the gene matches: 7. Germline CDR1 and CDR2: SGHVS and FNYEAQ. CDR3 loop: CASSLGLTSRETQYF. The CDR3 nucleotides are TGTGCCAGCAGCTTAGGCTTGACTAGCAGGGAGACCCAGTACTTC.

This clonotype was seen more than once but under ten times. The CDR3 protein is CASRTGQGAYNSPLHF. The CDR3 DNA reads TGTGCCAGCAGGACCGGACAGGGGGCCTATAATTCACCCCTCCACTTT. The chain recombines TRBV6-1 with TRBJ1-6; 10 bases align to TRBD1. Germline V gives CDR1 MNHNS, CDR2 SASEGT. The CDR3 contains 16 residues. The V gene end was trimmed by 6 bases and the J gene end by 2 bases; junction bases not matched to a gene: 4.